This T cell receptor (beta chain) was captured in a study of cytomegalovirus exposure and HLA in healthy donors. Amplification used 60 Vbeta primers and 13 Jbeta primers. The protocol was immunoSEQ multiplex PCR, while the TCRdb copy is restricted to in-frame clones and leaves out a portion. The sample yields over 130,000 clones, 70% seen once. Looked up from germline, CDR1 is SEHNR and CDR2 is FQNEAQ (reference sequence). This CDR3 spans 12 amino acids. Trimming cost V 6 bases and J 5 bases, with 10 bases left between them. Sequencing was done on a sample of PBMCs. The chain recombines TRBV7-9 with TRBJ1-2; D call uncertain. This TCR was sampled from a woman aged 25-40 years in good health and CMV-seronegative. The CDR3 DNA is TGTGCCAGCAGTAACGGACTTTATGGCTACACCTTC. Translated, it gives CASSNGLYGYTF.